This TCR beta chain was identified in a study of CD4+ T cells in melanoma. Study results and caveats: CD8+ T cell, macrophage and B cell function reportedly correlated with neoantigen-specific CD4+ T cells. Reportedly, melanoma neoantigen-specific CD4+ T cells showed varied differentiation states.

Produced via immunoSEQ multiplex PCR; TCRdb's table is partial and in-frame only. The sample has fewer than 150,000 clones, 80% to 95% seen once. On this clone itself: What it recognizes is unknown.

Germline V gene sequence: CDR1 SGHTA, CDR2 FQGTGA. With 2 bases removed from V and 1 base from J, the gap between germline ends came to 10 bases. CDR3 length: 15 residues. This rearrangement joins TRBV7-3 to TRBJ2-3; D is unclear. The receptor was derived from a human donor with melanoma. CDR3 sequence: CASSLAPVGTDTQYF. CDR3 bases: TGTGCCAGCAGCTTAGCTCCGGTAGGCACAGATACGCAGTATTTT.